The rows below give T cell receptor beta chains drawn from one sample of a study of OX40 agonist ivuxolimab in advanced cancers. Using immunoSEQ multiplex PCR, the repertoire was profiled, and TCRdb retains in-frame clones only, with some absent. The sample records around 51,000 clones, about 77% being singletons. The sample consisted of CD4+ or CD8+ T cells sorted from blood, taken in a trial of the OX40 agonist ivuxolimab. All receptors derive from an adult with an advanced solid tumor such as melanoma, head and neck, liver or kidney cancer. Both conserved end residues are part of each CDR3. Only some rows state a clone size, as once, few, many or a class for expanded clones.

clone size	J gene	V gene	CDR3 length	CDR3 protein
.	TRBJ1-2	TRBV13	12	CASSPMAVGYTF
few	TRBJ2-3	TRBV9	14	CASSLTSGSGSQYF
.	TRBJ2-1	TRBV18	12	CASSKGGDEQFF
.	TRBJ1-6	TRBV7-9	15	CASSPSGTGNSLLHF
.	TRBJ1-3	TRBV5-1	14	CASRTSQDGNTIYF
.	TRBJ2-7	TRBV19	15	CASSIRDGSIKRQYF
.	TRBJ2-3	TRBV6-5	14	CASSQGLGGDTQYF
.	TRBJ2-2	TRBV10-3	16	CAISGFSGRLSGELFF
once	TRBJ1-1	TRBV15	16	CATSPLSGTGNTEAFF
.	TRBJ1-3	TRBV6-1	12	CASKASGNTIYF
.	TRBJ2-2	TRBV18	15	CASSPNLAGTGELFF
.	TRBJ1-3	TRBV19	14	CASPGPGSGNTIYF
few	TRBJ2-7	TRBV7-2	15	CASSLTVTGSYEQYF
.	TRBJ2-7	TRBV5-1	15	CASSLVGETSGRIYF
.	TRBJ1-4	TRBV7-6	14	CASSRTGGLEKLFF
.	TRBJ1-1	TRBV19	14	CASDPQGGDTEAFF
.	TRBJ1-1	TRBV2	11	CASSPYTEAFF
.	TRBJ2-7	TRBV6-5	13	CASSQTGDGEQYF
.	TRBJ2-7	TRBV20-1	11	CSGQGTYEQYF
.	TRBJ2-3	TRBV7-9	14	CASSFGGITDTQYF
.	TRBJ2-5	TRBV25-1	15	CASSEASGRDETQYF
.	TRBJ1-2	TRBV7-2	15	CASSNRGGGNYGYTF